This entry concerns a single TCR beta chain. Treatment indicated: approximately 18 received Ad26.COV2.S at low or high dose, single or two shots; 5 received placebo; per-sample allocation not given. Samples came from day 63 after the first vaccine or placebo injection. As its vector, the vaccine had Ad26, which expressed Wuhan-strain SARS-CoV-2 spike. J gave up 3 bases and V 1 base, and 9 bases lay outside the gene matches. The CDR3 extends over 17 amino acids. Germline V lookup: CDR1 LGHDT, CDR2 YNNKEL (reference sequence). This entry comes from a study of Ad26.COV2.S vaccination and SARS-CoV-2 variants. Across the whole study: Administration of Ad26.COV2.S was intramuscular, either once or twice 56 days apart.

Profiled with immunoSEQ multiplex PCR; TCRdb holds only in-frame clones, not every one. Of 350,000 to 500,000 clones in the sample, roughly 89% were seen once. This specimen was peripheral blood, taken in a trial of Ad26.COV2.S vaccine versus placebo. The rearrangement uses TRBV3-1 (or the pseudogene TRBV3-2) and TRBJ2-1; 7 positions match TRBD2. The TCR was taken from a person between 18 and 65 years old who received the Ad26.COV2.S COVID-19 vaccine or a placebo. CDR3 residues: CASSQAGGGGIYNEQFF. CDR3 in DNA: TGTGCCAGCAGCCAAGCTGGGGGGGGAGGAATCTACAATGAGCAGTTCTTC.